This T cell receptor (beta chain) emerged from a study of read filtering for tumor transcriptome and immune sequencing (dated by TCRdb to 2020 to 2022). A note on the overall study: The cohort was composed of approximately 17 male and roughly 13 female patients, with a mean age of approximately 70 years and an age range of roughly 45 to 80. By revised international staging, eight or nine patients were R-ISS I, over 15 were R-ISS II and about 7 were R-ISS III. After DNase treatment, whole-transcriptome libraries were prepared using the TruSeq RNA Access Library Prep Kit. TCR-region mapped reads per sample ranged from about 3.5 to 11 million with IR-seq versus only roughly 80 to 1273 with RNA-seq. Using the same bone marrow samples, the study compared TCR repertoires obtained by targeted immune repertoire sequencing with those obtained by bulk whole-transcriptome sequencing. A main aim was a read-filtering strategy for immune repertoire data, specifically whether clonotypes supported by a single read should be removed.

TCR libraries were built from approximately 400 ng RNA with the Immunoverse kit, using molecular barcoded adaptors covering alpha/delta and beta/gamma chains. TCR library preparation used the same RNA that went into transcriptome sequencing. Sequencing of the TCR libraries was done on an Illumina HiSeq 4000 with 2 x 150 cycles. The original methods were these. With MiXCR, TCR reads were aligned to human V, D, J and C references and assembled into CDR3 clonotypes, with quality filtering and error correction included. Clonotype counts and gene usage diversity were analyzed with the tcR package in R. Raw mapping reads were checked after the RNA-seq reads had been mapped by STAR aligner version 2.5.3a onto the human GRCh37 genome. To test how sequencing depth affected the clonotypes detected, IR-seq fastq files were randomly downsampled with Seqtk 1.3. Starting from the raw public reads, TCRdb applied fastp trimming at Q25, assembled clones with MiXCR and retained in-frame beta chains. Rows are unified per CDR3 protein, each entry keeping the most common DNA and genes. TCRdb's processing, not the authors' own work, is the source of the V and J calls. Across this sample there are tens of thousands of distinct CDR3 sequences, with approximately 18% seen only once. The ten top clones hold roughly a tenth of the sample.

Bone marrow was sampled from every patient at the time of active disease. Bone marrow mononuclear cells were isolated by Ficoll-Hypaque density gradient centrifugation. CD138-negative cells were obtained by negative selection after labeling with CD138 magnetic microbeads on a MACS separator, removing myeloma plasma cells. Flow cytometry with CD138 antibodies on an Attune NxT was used to check how pure the isolated cells were. Total RNA was extracted with TRIzol reagent and quantified with a NanoDrop spectrophotometer. For each patient, the CD138-negative bone marrow sample underwent paired RNA-seq and IR-seq. A remark on this clonotype: Its antigen specificity is not known. A far larger clone is one base from this, pointing to a likely read error.

Overall study results and their limits: The sorted CD138-negative fraction was composed of a mixed bone marrow immune population rather than of purified T cells. Compared with RNA-seq, IR-seq captured clonotypes at much higher depth and more reliably, and a smaller IR-seq throughput was enough to identify most shared clonotypes. When single-read clonotypes were removed, the proportions of shared clonotypes in IR-seq and RNA-seq correlated more strongly. In IR-seq, about four fifths of clonotypes but approximately 3.7% of total reads were represented by single-read clonotypes, whereas in RNA-seq, 74.6% of clonotypes and more than 40% of reads were represented by single-read clonotypes.

The CDR3 numbers 13 residues from cysteine through phenylalanine. Of the read, only the CDR3 DNA is kept; its 39 bases are in frame from base 1. Sequences LGHNA (CDR1) and YNFKEQ (CDR2) are obtained from the germline V gene. The receptor chain draws on TRBV4-2 and TRBJ2-7; the D gene remains uncertain. The J call is doubtful: the DNA matches TRBJ2-1 better. The sample was a population of CD138-negative cells sorted from bone marrow. Interpreted using the paper, the cell subset or site label stands for: bone marrow mononuclear cells depleted of CD138+ plasma/myeloma cells by negative magnetic selection. The receptor comes from a donor at least 40 years old with multiple myeloma. The DNA sequence is given as TGTGCCAGCAGCCGGGCGGTCCGCAATGAGCAGTTCTTC. This is translated as CASSRAVRNEQFF.